This TCR beta chain appears in the sequencing data of a study of siplizumab effects on memory and regulatory T cells. CDR3 length: 15 residues. Losses at the gene ends were 9 bases for V and 3 bases for J; bases not matched to a gene: 12. Per the germline V gene, CDR1 is MNHNY and CDR2 is SVGAGI (reference sequence). Clones were sequenced by immunoSEQ multiplex PCR, and TCRdb holds only the in-frame ones, with some missing. The table shows some 97,000 clones, with roughly 94% occurring only once. This sequence was found in a human donor in good health. Sequencing input: Tregs sorted from blood. This rearrangement joins TRBV6-6 to TRBJ2-3, with 7 bases aligning to TRBD2. DNA of the CDR3: TGTGCCAGGGGGGGGACTCCAAAACGGACAGATACGCAGTATTTT. Residues: CARGGTPKRTDTQYF.